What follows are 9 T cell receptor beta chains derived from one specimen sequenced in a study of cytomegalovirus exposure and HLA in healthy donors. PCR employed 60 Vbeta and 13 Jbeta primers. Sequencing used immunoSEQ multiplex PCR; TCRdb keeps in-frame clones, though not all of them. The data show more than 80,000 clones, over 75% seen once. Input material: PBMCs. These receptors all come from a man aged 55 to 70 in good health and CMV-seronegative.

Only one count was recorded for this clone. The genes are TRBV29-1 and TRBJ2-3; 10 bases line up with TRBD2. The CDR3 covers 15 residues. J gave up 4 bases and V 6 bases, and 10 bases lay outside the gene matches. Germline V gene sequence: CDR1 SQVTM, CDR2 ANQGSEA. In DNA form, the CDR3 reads TGCAGCGTCGGACAAGCGGGGGGGTGGGCAGATACGCAGTATTTT. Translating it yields CSVGQAGGWADTQYF.

The CDR3 here is CASSIFRGGNQPQHF. DNA for the CDR3: TGTGCCAGTAGTATTTTTAGGGGCGGCAATCAGCCCCAGCATTTT. The J gene is TRBJ1-5, the V gene TRBV19; weak D call: TRBD1 (5 bases). The CDR3 length is 15 residues. In germline, CDR1 is LNHDA, CDR2 SQIVND (reference sequence). V was clipped by 3 bases and J by 2 bases, with 11 bases between them. The variable domain in full, completed from reference TRBV19 and TRBJ1-5, reads DGGITQSPKYLFRKEGQNVTLSCEQNLNHDAMYWYRQDPGQGLRLIYYSQIVNDFQKGDIAEGYSVSREKKESFPLTVTSAQKNPTAFYLCASSIFRGGNQPQHFGDGTRLSIL.

CDR3 nucleotides: TGTGCCAGCGGACAGAACTATGGCTACACCTTC. Translation: CASGQNYGYTF. V and J are TRBV6-5 and TRBJ1-2, with D tentatively TRBD1 (6 bases). The CDR3 is made up of 11 amino acids. Trimming cost V 8 bases and J 2 bases, with 6 bases left between them. Germline values: CDR1 MNHEY, CDR2 SVGAGI.

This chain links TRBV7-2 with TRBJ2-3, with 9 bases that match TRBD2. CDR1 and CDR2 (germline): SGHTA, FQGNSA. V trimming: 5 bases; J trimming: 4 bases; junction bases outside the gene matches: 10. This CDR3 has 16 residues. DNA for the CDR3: TGTGCCAGCAGCGGGGGGATAGCGGGGGCATCAGATACGCAGTATTTT. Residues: CASSGGIAGASDTQYF.

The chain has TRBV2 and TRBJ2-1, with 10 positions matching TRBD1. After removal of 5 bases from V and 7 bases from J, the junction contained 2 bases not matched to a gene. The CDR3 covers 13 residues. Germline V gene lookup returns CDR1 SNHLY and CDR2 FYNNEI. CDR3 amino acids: CASSTGQGNEQFF. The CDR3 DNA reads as TGTGCCAGCAGTACGGGACAGGGGAATGAGCAGTTCTTC.

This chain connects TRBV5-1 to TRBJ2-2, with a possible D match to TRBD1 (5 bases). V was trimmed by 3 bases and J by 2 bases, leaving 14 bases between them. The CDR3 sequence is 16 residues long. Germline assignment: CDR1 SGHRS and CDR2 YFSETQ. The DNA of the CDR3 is TGCGCCAGCAGCTCCTATGGCAGGGTTAACACCGGGGAGCTGTTTTTT. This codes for CASSSYGRVNTGELFF.

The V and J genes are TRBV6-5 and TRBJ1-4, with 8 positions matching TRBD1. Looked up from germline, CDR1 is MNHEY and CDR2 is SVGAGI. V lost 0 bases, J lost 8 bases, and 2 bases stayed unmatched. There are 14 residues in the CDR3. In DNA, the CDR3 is TGTGCCAGCAGTTACTCTCGACAGGGGGAAAAACTGTTTTTT. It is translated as CASSYSRQGEKLFF.

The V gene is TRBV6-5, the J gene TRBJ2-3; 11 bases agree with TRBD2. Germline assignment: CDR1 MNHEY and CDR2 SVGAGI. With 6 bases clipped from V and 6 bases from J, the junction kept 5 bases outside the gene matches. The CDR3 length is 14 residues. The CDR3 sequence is CASRLAGGPDTQYF. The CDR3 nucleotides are TGTGCCAGCAGATTAGCGGGGGGGCCGGATACGCAGTATTTT.

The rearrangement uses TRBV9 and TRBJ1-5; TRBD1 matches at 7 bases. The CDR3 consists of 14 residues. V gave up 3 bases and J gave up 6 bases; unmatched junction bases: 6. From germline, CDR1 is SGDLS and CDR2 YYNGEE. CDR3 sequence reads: CASSAGTVAQPQHF. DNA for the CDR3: TGTGCCAGCAGCGCAGGGACAGTGGCTCAGCCCCAGCATTTT. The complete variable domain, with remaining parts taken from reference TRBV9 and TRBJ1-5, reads DSGVTQTPKHLITATGQRVTLRCSPRSGDLSVYWYQQSLDQGLQFLIQYYNGEERAKGNILERFSAQQFPDLHSELNLSSLELGDSALYFCASSAGTVAQPQHFGDGTRLSIL.